The 32 T cell receptor beta chains listed next were all sequenced from one sample in a study of T cell repertoires in cytomegalovirus infection. These receptors have no identified antigens. Each CDR3 protein is one row after TCRdb ran MiXCR on the reads. The sample records approximately 770,000 distinct CDR3 sequences, roughly 28% being singletons. Sequenced here: cultured CD8+ T cells from PBMCs, sampled from culture after CMV antigen stimulation. The origin of the receptors is a human donor in good health (CMV status not recorded). Some clones in this sample may be carry-over from other donors' samples.

This chain links TRBV7-4 with TRBJ2-2; D possibly uses TRBD1 or TRBD2 (5 bases each). The V gene lost 3 bases and the J gene lost 6 bases, with 11 bases spanning the gap. CDR3 length: 14 amino acids. Germline CDR1 SGHVT, CDR2 SQSDAQ. CDR3 bases: TGTGCCAGCAGCTTTACAGGAGGCGCCGGGGAGCTGTTTTTT. This encodes CASSFTGGAGELFF.

This clonotype has a count of ten or more. The V call is TRBV7-9, the J call TRBJ2-1, with D perhaps TRBD2 (6 bases). This CDR3 is 15 amino acids long. Trimming took 0 bases from V and 6 from J, leaving 12 bases between them. From germline, CDR1 is SEHNR and CDR2 FQNEAQ (reference sequence). The chain's CDR3 is CASSLAGSGGNEQFF. The CDR3 DNA reads TGTGCCAGCAGCTTAGCTGGGTCCGGGGGCAATGAGCAGTTCTTC.

This clonotype has only a few counts. The V call is TRBV7-9, the J call TRBJ1-1, with D perhaps TRBD1 (6 bases). With 5 bases removed from V and 0 bases from J, the gap between germline ends came to 22 bases. This CDR3 spans 18 amino acids. Per germline, CDR1 SEHNR and CDR2 FQNEAQ (reference sequence). The CDR3: CASSAINRASRMNTEAFF. The DNA of the CDR3 is TGTGCCAGCAGCGCGATTAACAGGGCAAGCAGAATGAACACTGAAGCTTTCTTT.

This clonotype was found many times. The rearrangement uses TRBV7-9 and TRBJ1-1; D gene unclear. Between the trimmed V and J ends, which lost 1 base and 1 base, there was a span of 10 bases. The CDR3 is 15 residues long. The V gene's germline CDR1 is SEHNR and CDR2 FQNEAQ (reference sequence). In nucleotides, the CDR3 is TGTGCCAGCAGCTTAGGTTACCAGGCGAACACTGAAGCTTTCTTT. Encoded protein: CASSLGYQANTEAFF.

The V gene is TRBV9, the J gene TRBJ2-5; 9 bases are a match to TRBD2. There are 18 residues in the CDR3. Unmatched junction bases numbered 15, after V lost 4 bases and J lost 2 bases. Germline V gene data show CDR1 as SGDLS and CDR2 as YYNGEE. The CDR3 coding sequence is TGTGCCAGCAGCACCAAGGGGCCTAGCGGGGACCCTCAAGAGACCCAGTACTTC. Protein sequence: CASSTKGPSGDPQETQYF.

The chain carries TRBV6-5 and TRBJ2-7; D may be TRBD1 (5 bases). CDR1 is MNHEY and CDR2 is SVGAGI in the germline V gene. The CDR3 is made up of 14 amino acids. Trimming cost V 2 bases and J 0 bases, with 8 bases left between them. The CDR3 coding sequence is TGTGCCAGCAGTTACGGGGCGGCCTCCTACGAGCAGTACTTC. Residues: CASSYGAASYEQYF.

The chain recombines TRBV2 with TRBJ1-1, with D tentatively TRBD1 (5 bases). CDR1 is SNHLY and CDR2 is FYNNEI in the germline V gene. Between the trimmed V and J ends, which lost 4 bases and 6 bases, there was a span of 15 bases. The CDR3 covers 14 residues. The CDR3 DNA follows: TGTGCCAGCAGTGGGGGCTGGGAGGGCGCTGAAGCTTTCTTT. Translation gives CASSGGWEGAEAFF.

The chain is built from TRBV27 and TRBJ1-5, with D unclear. This CDR3 comprises 15 residues. CDR1 and CDR2 from the germline V gene are MNHEY and SMNVEV (reference sequence). The V end was cut by 2 bases, the J end by 0 bases, with 8 bases between. The CDR3 here is CASSLRPDSNQPQHF. In DNA form, the CDR3 reads TGTGCCAGCAGTTTACGACCGGATAGCAATCAGCCCCAGCATTTT.

CDR3 sequence reads: CASSQYWVIGLDNEQFF. CDR3 nucleotides: TGTGCCAGCAGCCAATACTGGGTCATCGGGTTGGACAATGAGCAGTTCTTC. The gene calls are TRBV7-6 and TRBJ2-1; D unclear. Germline V gives CDR1 SGHVS, CDR2 FNYEAQ. V lost 5 bases, J lost 5 bases, and 22 bases lay in between. The CDR3 has 17 residues.

This clonotype was seen a few times. This chain uses TRBV5-4 with TRBJ1-2; D gene unclear. The CDR3 totals 15 residues. V gave up 0 bases and J gave up 6 bases, with 15 bases separating them. CDR1 SGHNT and CDR2 YYREEE come from the germline V gene (reference sequence). CDR3 sequence: CASSLGWEMDHGYTF. In DNA, the CDR3 is TGTGCCAGCAGCTTGGGATGGGAAATGGACCATGGCTACACCTTC.

The chain recombines TRBV7-8 with TRBJ2-1; D gene ambiguous. Trimming took 1 base from V and 9 from J, leaving 16 bases between them. CDR1 and CDR2 (germline): SGHVS, FQNEAQ. This CDR3 is built from 15 residues. CDR3 loop: CASSLGSASNPEQFF. The CDR3 DNA reads TGTGCCAGCAGCTTAGGGTCGGCCTCGAACCCTGAGCAGTTCTTC.

The rearrangement uses TRBV24-1 and TRBJ2-2; 9 bases fit TRBD1. V shed 4 bases, J shed 3 bases, and the junction held 5 bases outside the gene matches. The germline gives CDR1 KGHDR, CDR2 SFDVKD. There are 16 residues in the CDR3. The CDR3 region has the DNA TGTGCCACCAGTGAAACCGGGACAGGGTACACCGGGGAGCTGTTTTTT. The encoded protein is CATSETGTGYTGELFF.

This rearrangement joins TRBV9 to TRBJ2-1; 11 bases fit TRBD2. V was pared by 0 bases and J by 5 bases, with 10 bases of the junction left unmatched. CDR1 is SGDLS, CDR2 YYNGEE, per germline. This CDR3 is 18 amino acids long. The DNA for the CDR3 is TGTGCCAGCAGCGTAGTGGCTAGCGGGGGGCGGGGGGACAATGAGCAGTTCTTC. Translated: CASSVVASGGRGDNEQFF.

A word on this clonotype: The junction differs from germline at one of its ends, possibly a read error. V and J are TRBV5-3 and TRBJ1-2, with D tentatively TRBD1 (5 bases). TRBV5-3 is an ORF, and what it does is uncertain. The CDR3 spans 16 residues. The CDR3 DNA sequence: TGTGCCAGCAGCTCCGACGGGAGGGACCTTGACTATGGCTACACCTTC. This codes for CASSSDGRDLDYGYTF.

This clonotype was found many times. The chain is built from TRBV7-9 and TRBJ2-1, with TRBD2 matching over 10 bases. This CDR3 is 17 amino acids long. Germline V lookup: CDR1 SEHNR, CDR2 FQNEAQ (reference sequence). V trimming: 2 bases; J trimming: 5 bases; junction bases outside the gene matches: 9. The CDR3 sequence is CASSLKASGGPHNEQFF. The CDR3 bases are TGTGCCAGCAGCTTAAAGGCTAGCGGGGGCCCACACAATGAGCAGTTCTTC.

The chain employs TRBV7-6 and TRBJ1-1; D is possibly TRBD1 (6 bases). The CDR3 consists of 12 residues. Germline loops: CDR1 SGHVS, CDR2 FNYEAQ. V was trimmed by 2 bases and J by 10 bases, leaving 11 bases between them. The CDR3 region is CASSLLQGPAFF. The CDR3 DNA reads as TGTGCCAGCAGCTTATTACAGGGCCCAGCTTTCTTT.

In its sample, this clonotype was seen a few times. The CDR3 region is CASSTTGRTLSDEQFF. CDR3 bases: TGTGCCAGCAGCACCACCGGGCGGACCTTATCCGATGAGCAGTTCTTC. The rearrangement links TRBV11-2 to TRBJ2-1; D unresolved. The CDR3 length is 16 residues. Germline CDR1 and CDR2: SGHAT and FQNNGV. Trimming pared 5 bases from V and 8 bases from J, leaving 22 bases between.

This clonotype was detected many times. The V gene is TRBV7-6, the J gene TRBJ2-1, with D uncertain. The CDR3 loop spans 15 amino acids. With 5 bases removed from V and 4 bases from J, the gap between germline ends came to 15 bases. Per germline, CDR1 SGHVS and CDR2 FNYEAQ. CDR3 sequence: CASSTYRETYNEQFF. The CDR3 nucleotides are TGTGCCAGCAGCACGTACCGAGAAACGTACAATGAGCAGTTCTTC. The full variable domain, its missing parts supplied by reference TRBV7-6 and TRBJ2-1, is GAGVSQSPRYKVTKRGQDVALRCDPISGHVSLYWYRQALGQGPEFLTYFNYEAQQDKSGLPNDRFSAERPEGSISTLTIQRTEQRDSAMYRCASSTYRETYNEQFFGPGTRLTVL.

This clonotype has at least ten counts. V gene TRBV7-8 combines with J gene TRBJ1-1; perhaps TRBD1 as D (6 bases). Trimming pared 2 bases from V and 0 bases from J, leaving 19 bases between. The CDR3 covers 18 residues. Germline values: CDR1 SGHVS, CDR2 FQNEAQ. DNA for the CDR3: TGTGCCAGCAGCTTAACTGGACAGCGATTAACTATGAACACTGAAGCTTTCTTT. Translating it yields CASSLTGQRLTMNTEAFF.

Comment on this clonotype: At one end, the junction sequence differs from germline, possibly due to a read error. The genes are TRBV7-6 and TRBJ1-1; D not resolved. This CDR3 comprises 15 residues. Germline V gene sequence: CDR1 SGHVS, CDR2 FNYEAQ. CDR3 nucleotide sequence: TGTGACAGCAGCTTAGATGGCTCTCTAAACACTGAAGCTTTCTTT. This codes for CDSSLDGSLNTEAFF.

This chain connects TRBV12-3 or TRBV12-4 to TRBJ2-7; either TRBD1 or TRBD2 may fit D (5 bases each). This CDR3 is 13 amino acids long. V was pared by 7 bases and J by 6 bases, with 16 bases between. In DNA, the CDR3 is TGTGCCAGCACTTGGGACCCCGGTGGCGAGCAGTACTTC. Protein: CASTWDPGGEQYF.

The V gene is TRBV7-6, the J gene TRBJ1-1; TRBD1 might be the D (5 bases). CDR3 length: 13 amino acids. Germline CDR1 and CDR2: SGHVS and FNYEAQ. V dropped 5 bases and J dropped 7 bases, with 14 bases sitting between them. The CDR3 is CASSRDGTSEAFF. The CDR3 coding sequence is TGTGCCAGCAGCAGGGACGGCACGAGTGAAGCTTTCTTT.

The genes are TRBV7-9 and TRBJ1-1; D is uncertain. V shed 5 bases and J shed 5 bases, with 15 bases lying between them. The CDR3 is 14 amino acids. Germline V gene data show CDR1 as SEHNR and CDR2 as FQNEAQ (reference sequence). The CDR3 DNA reads TGTGCCAGCAGCCTCCGTAGGCTATGGACTGAAGCTTTCTTT. Amino acid sequence: CASSLRRLWTEAFF.

In its sample, this clonotype was seen a few times. This chain links TRBV19 with TRBJ2-1; TRBD1 might be the D (6 bases). Germline V gene data show CDR1 as LNHDA and CDR2 as SQIVND (reference sequence). V lost 3 bases and J 1 base, leaving 13 bases between the germline ends. The CDR3 extends over 16 amino acids. Here the CDR3 DNA reads TGTGCCAGTAGTATGGGTGGGGGCATTTCCTACAATGAGCAGTTCTTC. Protein sequence: CASSMGGGISYNEQFF. The full variable domain, its missing parts supplied by reference TRBV19 and TRBJ2-1, is DGGITQSPKYLFRKEGQNVTLSCEQNLNHDAMYWYRQDPGQGLRLIYYSQIVNDFQKGDIAEGYSVSREKKESFPLTVTSAQKNPTAFYLCASSMGGGISYNEQFFGPGTRLTVL.

In its sample, this clonotype was seen a few times. The V and J genes are TRBV19 and TRBJ2-7; D tentatively fits TRBD1 or TRBD2 (5 bases each). Trimming pared 5 bases from V and 6 bases from J, leaving 14 bases between. Per germline, CDR1 LNHDA and CDR2 SQIVND (reference sequence). The CDR3 contains 13 residues. CDR3 sequence: CASSPGPGGEQYV. The CDR3 nucleotides read TGTGCCAGTAGTCCGGGACCTGGAGGCGAGCAGTACGTC.

Written as DNA, the CDR3 is TGTGCCAGCAGTTACCAGGGCTTCCATGCTGGGGCCAACGTCCTGACTTTC. Its translation: CASSYQGFHAGANVLTF. V and J are TRBV6-5 and TRBJ2-6; D possibly corresponds to TRBD1 (5 bases). The CDR3 runs to 17 residues. The V and J ends lost 2 bases and 2 bases respectively, with 13 bases between them. The germline V gene has CDR1 MNHEY and CDR2 SVGAGI.

The chain has TRBV2 and TRBJ2-3, with 9 nucleotides matching TRBD1. Trimming took 5 bases from V and 3 from J; bases not matched to a gene: 15. Germline V gene lookup returns CDR1 SNHLY and CDR2 FYNNEI. The CDR3 totals 18 residues. The CDR3 is CASSHMGQGQMRTDTQYF. The CDR3 nucleotides are TGTGCCAGCAGTCATATGGGACAGGGTCAAATGAGGACAGATACGCAGTATTTT.

This clonotype was seen a few times. The chain has TRBV10-3 and TRBJ2-1, with 7 bases matching TRBD2. The germline V gene encodes CDR1 ENHRY and CDR2 SYGVKD. Trimming removed 2 bases from V and 6 bases from J; junction bases left unmatched: 7. The length of the CDR3 is 15 residues. The CDR3 here is CAISEEKRGGNEQFF. The DNA of the CDR3 is TGTGCCATCAGTGAGGAGAAGCGGGGCGGCAATGAGCAGTTCTTC.

The rearrangement links TRBV24-1 to TRBJ2-1; 10 positions agree with TRBD2. CDR1 KGHDR and CDR2 SFDVKD come from the germline V gene. This CDR3 has 15 amino acids. The V gene end was trimmed by 9 bases and the J gene end by 2 bases; junction bases not matched to a gene: 6. CDR3 protein: CATSSSGGPYNEQFF. For the CDR3, the DNA is TGTGCCACCTCGAGTAGCGGGGGGCCCTACAATGAGCAGTTCTTC.

This clonotype appeared a few times. The V gene is TRBV6-1, the J gene TRBJ2-7; 8 positions agree with TRBD2. The junction had 12 bases not matched to a gene; V was cut back by 3 bases and J by 5 bases. Germline CDR1 and CDR2: MNHNS and SASEGT. The CDR3 covers 16 residues. Here the CDR3 DNA reads TGTGCCAGCAGTGACCCCTTGACTCGGCGGGAGGACGAGCAGTACTTC. Translating it yields CASSDPLTRREDEQYF.

J is TRBJ1-2 and V is TRBV28, with TRBD1 as a possible D gene (6 bases). Germline CDR1 and CDR2: MDHEN and SYDVKM. CDR3 length: 11 residues. Deletions cut 8 bases from V and 4 bases from J, with 8 bases between. Here the CDR3 DNA reads TGTGCCAGCGGGGACACCTATGGCTACACCTTC. It yields the protein CASGDTYGYTF.

This clonotype was detected only a few times. The rearrangement uses TRBV7-9 and TRBJ2-1; 7 bases align to TRBD1. Trimming took 4 bases from V and 0 from J; bases not matched to a gene: 9. Germline V gene lookup returns CDR1 SEHNR and CDR2 FQNEAQ (reference sequence). The CDR3 contains 17 residues. CDR3 residues: CASSSTDRSSSYNEQFF. Here the CDR3 DNA reads TGTGCCAGCAGCTCCACGGACAGGTCGAGCTCCTACAATGAGCAGTTCTTC. The full variable domain, its missing parts supplied by reference TRBV7-9 and TRBJ2-1, is DTGVSQNPRHKITKRGQNVTFRCDPISEHNRLYWYRQTLGQGPEFLTYFQNEAQLEKSRLLSDRFSAERPKGSFSTLEIQRTEQGDSAMYLCASSSTDRSSSYNEQFFGPGTRLTVL.